This TCR beta chain was recorded in a study of blood T cell repertoires in COVID-19. In the original processing: Nucleated cell counts were estimated from reference gene primer amplification. Clones were read by immunoSEQ multiplex PCR, and TCRdb kept only the in-frame ones, dropping some. The D gene and trimming were derived from the DNA, and the V and J assignments and clone size from that table. The repertoire holds around 150,000 clones, about 83% seen once, with roughly 4.3% in the top ten. This clone was recorded once. This TCR was recovered from a middle-aged woman with acute or convalescent COVID-19. Sequenced sample: peripheral blood.

CDR3 sequence reads: CASSLDWGGNTDTQYF. DNA of the CDR3: TGTGCCAGCAGCTTAGATTGGGGCGGGAACACAGATACGCAGTATTTT. The chain employs TRBV11-3 and TRBJ2-3; D may be TRBD2 (6 bases). The CDR3 is 16 amino acids. V lost 0 bases and J 2 bases, leaving 12 bases between the germline ends. Germline V CDR1 and CDR2: SGHNT, YENEEA.